A selection of T cell receptor beta chains follows, all from one sample in a study of cytomegalovirus exposure and HLA in healthy donors. Libraries were prepared by immunoSEQ multiplex PCR; TCRdb keeps only in-frame clonotypes and omits some of them. The data hold about 210,000 clones, with roughly 80% observed a single time. Sequenced: PBMCs. Receptors were obtained from a man in his forties in good health and CMV-seropositive. CDR3s include the opening cysteine and the closing phenylalanine or tryptophan. Fields, in order: clone size, D gene, J gene, V gene, CDR3 protein, CDR3 DNA. The D gene is left open where the match is weak. Where a row states a size, it is once, few, many or the class of an expanded clone; other rows omit it.

NA,TRBD1,TRBJ1-1,TRBV5-1,CASSSTGQGGTEAFF,TGCGCCAGCAGCTCCACGGGACAGGGAGGGACTGAAGCTTTCTTT
NA,NA,TRBJ2-2,TRBV14,CASSQDLYTGELFF,TGTGCCAGCAGCCAAGACCTTTATACCGGGGAGCTGTTTTTT
NA,TRBD1,TRBJ2-1,TRBV7-8,CASSLLLVLLGDREHNEQFF,TGTGCCAGCAGCTTACTTCTTGTGTTGTTAGGGGACAGGGAACACAATGAGCAGTTCTTC
NA,TRBD1,TRBJ2-5,TRBV5-1,CASSGQGQGMETQYF,TGCGCCAGCAGCGGGCAGGGACAGGGGATGGAGACCCAGTACTTC
NA,NA,TRBJ2-5,TRBV30,CAWSGGGETQYF,TGTGCCTGGAGTGGTGGAGGAGAGACCCAGTACTTC
NA,NA,TRBJ2-7,TRBV4-2,CASSQGRGSYEQYF,TGTGCCAGCAGCCAAGGGCGGGGCTCCTACGAGCAGTACTTC
NA,NA,TRBJ2-1,TRBV5-1,CASSMTNNEQFF,TGCGCCAGCAGCATGACTAACAATGAGCAGTTCTTC
few,TRBD1,TRBJ1-2,TRBV5-4,CASSLAGPGGVYGYTF,TGTGCCAGCAGCTTGGCCGGGCCAGGGGGTGTCTATGGCTACACCTTC
NA,TRBD1,TRBJ1-1,TRBV5-1,CASSLGSGGRITEAFF,TGCGCCAGCAGCTTGGGCTCAGGGGGCAGGATCACTGAAGCTTTCTTT
NA,TRBD1,TRBJ1-3,TRBV13,CASSLRTGRNTIYF,TGTGCCAGCAGCCTACGGACAGGGCGAAACACCATATATTTT
NA,NA,TRBJ1-1,TRBV13,CASRSQDSTEAFF,TGTGCCAGCAGGTCTCAAGACTCCACTGAAGCTTTCTTT
NA,NA,TRBJ1-1,TRBV5-4,CASSLDRNTEAFF,TGTGCCAGCAGCTTGGATAGAAACACTGAAGCTTTCTTT
NA,NA,TRBJ1-5,TRBV5-1,CASSLDSLNQPQHF,TGCGCCAGCAGCTTGGACAGCCTTAATCAGCCCCAGCATTTT
NA,TRBD2,TRBJ2-1,TRBV5-1,CASSLSLGLAGFDEQFF,TGCGCCAGCAGCTTGTCCCTGGGGCTAGCGGGATTTGATGAGCAGTTCTTC
NA,NA,TRBJ2-1,TRBV6-6,CASSEIASSYNEQFF,TGTGCCAGCAGTGAGATAGCTAGCTCCTACAATGAGCAGTTCTTC
NA,TRBD2,TRBJ2-1,TRBV5-1,CASSQGLAGVDEQFF,TGCGCCAGCAGCCAGGGACTAGCGGGAGTTGATGAGCAGTTCTTC
NA,NA,TRBJ2-1,TRBV7-6,CAVQGMNEQFF,TGTGCCGTTCAGGGGATGAATGAGCAGTTCTTC
NA,TRBD2,TRBJ2-3,TRBV7-3,CASSFSGSTDTQYF,TGTGCCAGCAGCTTTAGCGGGAGCACAGATACGCAGTATTTT
NA,TRBD1,TRBJ1-2,TRBV4-1,CASSQATGEQYGYTF,TGCGCCAGCAGCCAAGCGACAGGGGAGCAGTATGGCTACACCTTC
NA,NA,TRBJ2-7,TRBV21-1,CASNRGTEQVWLRYEQYF,TGTGCCAGCAACCGGGGGACAGAACAGGTTTGGTTAAGGTACGAGCAGTACTTC
NA,TRBD1,TRBJ2-5,TRBV2,CASSGTGGFRETQYF,TGTGCCAGCAGTGGGACAGGGGGGTTTCGAGAGACCCAGTACTTC
NA,TRBD1,TRBJ2-3,TRBV7-9,CASSWTGGRDTQYF,TGTGCCAGCAGCTGGACAGGGGGCAGAGATACGCAGTATTTT
NA,NA,TRBJ2-4,TRBV5-1,CASSLEAGKKNIQYF,TGCGCCAGCAGCTTGGAGGCAGGGAAGAAAAACATTCAGTACTTC
few,NA,TRBJ1-2,TRBV5-1,CASSLVPTGGIGYTF,TGCGCCAGCAGCTTGGTGCCGACGGGGGGTATAGGCTACACCTTC
once,TRBD2,TRBJ2-5,TRBV6-1,CASTTSGTGETQYF,TGTGCCAGCACGACTAGCGGGACGGGAGAGACCCAGTACTTC